This is a list of T cell receptor beta chains from one sample in a study of blood T cell repertoires in COVID-19. Sequencing was performed with immunoSEQ multiplex PCR; in TCRdb, only in-frame clones are kept and a portion is missing. The table includes more than 55,000 clones, roughly nine tenths detected once. The sequenced sample consisted of peripheral blood. All receptors derive from a man aged 45-60 years with active COVID-19. The CDR3 runs from the conserved cysteine through the conserved F or W. D genes are given only for firm matches. Only some rows state a clone size, as once, few, many or a class for expanded clones.

v_call	d_call	j_call	clone_size	cdr3_aa
TRBV5-1	TRBD2	TRBJ2-7	.	CASSLAGGFYEQYF
TRBV7-9	.	TRBJ1-1	.	CASRQGNTEAFF
TRBV6-1	TRBD1	TRBJ1-5	once	CASSDTGDSRPQHF
TRBV7-9	.	TRBJ2-5	.	CASSFQGPHQETQYF
TRBV10-2	.	TRBJ1-1	.	CASSEDLGRDEAFF
TRBV2	TRBD2	TRBJ2-5	.	CATALKRGGVETQYF
TRBV10-3	.	TRBJ2-2	once	CAISRAGAGELFF
TRBV6-6	TRBD1	TRBJ2-7	.	CASSRPGTGGDEQYF
TRBV6-1	TRBD1	TRBJ1-5	.	CASSDPAGTGGVQPQHF
TRBV7-2	TRBD2	TRBJ2-3	.	CASSLTSRSTDTQYF
TRBV27	.	TRBJ2-5	.	CASSLRDAGETQYF
TRBV7-9	TRBD1	TRBJ2-5	.	CASSQIGDRGQKTQYF
TRBV9	TRBD1	TRBJ1-6	.	CASSTYRDRNSPLHF
TRBV6-1	.	TRBJ2-6	.	CASSERVTYSGANVLTF
TRBV7-3	TRBD2	TRBJ2-2	few	CASRLAANTGELFF
TRBV7-9	TRBD2	TRBJ2-1	.	CASSSRGGLFDEQFF
TRBV7-2	.	TRBJ2-7	.	CASSLVQGPYEQYF
TRBV9	TRBD1	TRBJ2-2	.	CASSLQGSGELFF
TRBV2	TRBD1	TRBJ1-2	.	CASSLTGDPNYGYTF
TRBV7-8	.	TRBJ1-6	.	CASSFSTGSRSPLHF
TRBV4-3	TRBD2	TRBJ2-3	.	CASSQDHKAGGYTDTQYF
TRBV5-8	TRBD2	TRBJ2-2	.	CASSLFKRGYTGELFF
TRBV9	.	TRBJ2-7	.	CASSPSGNPYEQYF
TRBV7-2	TRBD1	TRBJ1-2	.	CASSLEMDRGEDYGYTF
TRBV6-1	.	TRBJ2-1	.	CASSESVNRGYNEQFF
TRBV3-1/TRBV3-2	.	TRBJ2-5	.	CASSQGASNTETQYF
TRBV28	TRBD1	TRBJ2-7	.	CASSGGGTGTYEQYF
TRBV5-5	TRBD1	TRBJ1-3	once	CATRDRASGNTIYF
TRBV6-1	.	TRBJ2-7	many	CASSEAGEAGYEQYF
TRBV19	.	TRBJ1-1	.	CASSLIVGGTEAFF
TRBV18	.	TRBJ2-1	.	CASSRNLDSFNEQFF
TRBV27	.	TRBJ2-1	.	CASSLVLPAGLLPSGNEQFF
TRBV30	TRBD1	TRBJ1-4	.	CAYCQTGSEKLFF
TRBV7-2	TRBD1	TRBJ1-5	once	CASSLSPGGRQPQHF
TRBV18	TRBD1	TRBJ2-3	.	CASSPTGTGIRLDTQYF
TRBV7-2	.	TRBJ2-1	.	CASSPSPGSRNEQFF
TRBV5-1	TRBD1	TRBJ2-2	.	CATSSGTAVGELFF
TRBV11-2	.	TRBJ2-5	.	CASSKRPRLGETQYF
TRBV2	.	TRBJ1-1	.	CASSDLPQDLNTEAFF
TRBV24-1	TRBD1	TRBJ2-2	.	CATSDFVGQERGTFNTGELFF
TRBV7-8	TRBD2	TRBJ2-2	.	CASSSRTSGGSNTGELFF
TRBV6-2/TRBV6-3	TRBD1	TRBJ1-5	.	CASSYSGQGMFQPQHF
TRBV7-9	TRBD1	TRBJ2-7	.	CASSFTGVDEQYF